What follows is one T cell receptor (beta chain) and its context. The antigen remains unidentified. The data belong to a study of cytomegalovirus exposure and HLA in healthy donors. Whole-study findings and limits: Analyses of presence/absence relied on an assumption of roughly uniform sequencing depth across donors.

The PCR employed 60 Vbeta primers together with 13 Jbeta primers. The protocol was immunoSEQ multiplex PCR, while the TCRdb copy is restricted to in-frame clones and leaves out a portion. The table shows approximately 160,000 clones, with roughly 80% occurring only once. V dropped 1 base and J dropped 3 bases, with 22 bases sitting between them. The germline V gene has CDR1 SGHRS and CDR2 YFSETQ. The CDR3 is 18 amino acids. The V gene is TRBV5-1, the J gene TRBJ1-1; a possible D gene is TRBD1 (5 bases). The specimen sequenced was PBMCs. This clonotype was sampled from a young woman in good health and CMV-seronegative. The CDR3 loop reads CASSLRRSGKGKDTEAFF. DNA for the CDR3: TGCGCCAGCAGCTTGAGGCGATCAGGGAAAGGGAAGGACACTGAAGCTTTCTTT.